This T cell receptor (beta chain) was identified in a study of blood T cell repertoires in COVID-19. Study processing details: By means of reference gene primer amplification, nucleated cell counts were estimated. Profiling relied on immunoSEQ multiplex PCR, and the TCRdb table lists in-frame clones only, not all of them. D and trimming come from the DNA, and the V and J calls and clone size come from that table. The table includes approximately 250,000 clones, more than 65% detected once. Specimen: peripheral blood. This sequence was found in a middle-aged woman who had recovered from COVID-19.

The CDR3 DNA reads TGTGCCAGCTCACTCTTGGGACAGGACTATGGCTACACCTTC. Encoded protein: CASSLLGQDYGYTF. This chain uses TRBV18 with TRBJ1-2; 8 nucleotides agree with TRBD1. V was pared by 4 bases and J by 3 bases, with 4 bases of the junction left unmatched. CDR3 length: 14 amino acids. The germline V gene encodes CDR1 KGHSH and CDR2 LQKENI.